This T cell receptor beta chain was retrieved from a study of cytomegalovirus exposure and HLA in healthy donors. V shed 8 bases and J shed 2 bases, with 18 bases lying between them. Germline CDR1 SEHNR, CDR2 FQNEAQ (reference sequence). CDR3 length: 15 residues. Researchers ran the PCR with 60 Vbeta and 13 Jbeta primers. TCRdb's table, derived via immunoSEQ multiplex PCR, lists solely in-frame clones and lacks some. This table has about 170,000 clones, 75% to 90% appearing once. This receptor was taken from a boy aged 2 to 10 in good health and CMV-seronegative. Sequencing input: PBMCs. This sequence joins TRBV7-9 and TRBJ1-2; no reliable D call. The CDR3 sequence: CASWPLGGTNYGYTF. The DNA for the CDR3 is TGTGCCAGCTGGCCCCTAGGTGGCACCAACTATGGCTACACCTTC.